The clone carrying this TCR beta chain has just a few counts. Its target is not known. This entry is derived from a study of shared clonotypes between healthy human individuals. The study's findings and limits: Clonotypes which were not shared had lower generation probabilities than clonotypes that all four donors shared.

Measured with immunoSEQ multiplex PCR; TCRdb has only the in-frame clones, and not every one. The sample has over a million clones, about 80% seen once. Germline CDR1 is SQVTM and CDR2 is ANQGSEA. This CDR3 spans 12 amino acids. J was trimmed by 5 bases and V by 7 bases; bases with no gene match: 6. The sequence was collected from a man aged 18 to 29 in good health. Some clones in this sample may be carry-over from other donors' samples. The V and J genes are TRBV29-1 and TRBJ1-1; TRBD1 agrees at 8 bases. The specimen was memory CD4+ T cells from PBMCs. Documented subset: CD45RA-negative fraction. CDR3 sequence reads: CSARTGMTEAFF. CDR3 sequence (DNA): TGCAGCGCCCGGACAGGGATGACTGAAGCTTTCTTT.